One T cell receptor beta chain is described in this entry. The sample is drawn from a study of blood T cell repertoires in COVID-19. Study-wide context: Samples came from the United States, Italy and Spain, spanning acute and convalescent COVID-19. PBMCs, B-cell-depleted T cells, or T cells were the source of the cDNA or gDNA that made up the material.

In the authors' workflow: Amplification from reference gene primers served as the basis for estimated nucleated cell counts. Method: immunoSEQ multiplex PCR; TCRdb's copy keeps in-frame clones and lacks some. For V, J and clone size, that table is used; D and trimming come from the DNA. The repertoire has roughly 200,000 clones, over 75% of them found once; the top ten carry 3.3%. The CDR3 runs 14 residues. V was clipped by 4 bases and J by 8 bases; unmatched bases: 7. The germline V gene encodes CDR1 SGHDT and CDR2 YYEEEE. Material: peripheral blood. This chain links TRBV5-6 with TRBJ2-1, with 9 bases identical to TRBD2. This clonotype originated in a man aged 55 to 70 with acute or convalescent COVID-19. The CDR3 here is CASSPRGRAHEQFF. The CDR3 nucleotides read TGTGCCAGCAGCCCACGCGGGAGGGCCCATGAGCAGTTCTTC.